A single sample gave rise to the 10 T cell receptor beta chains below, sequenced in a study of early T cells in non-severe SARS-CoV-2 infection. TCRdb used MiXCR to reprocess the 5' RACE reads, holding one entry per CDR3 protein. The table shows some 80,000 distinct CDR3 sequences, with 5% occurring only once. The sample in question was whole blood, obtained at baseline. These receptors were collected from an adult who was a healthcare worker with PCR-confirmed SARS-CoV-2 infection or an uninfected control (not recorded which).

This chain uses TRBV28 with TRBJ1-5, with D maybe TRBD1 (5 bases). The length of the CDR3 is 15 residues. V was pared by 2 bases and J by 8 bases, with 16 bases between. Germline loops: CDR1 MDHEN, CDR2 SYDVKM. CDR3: CASSLVAPGPEPQHF. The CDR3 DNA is TGTGCCAGCAGTTTAGTCGCCCCGGGGCCGGAGCCCCAGCATTTT.

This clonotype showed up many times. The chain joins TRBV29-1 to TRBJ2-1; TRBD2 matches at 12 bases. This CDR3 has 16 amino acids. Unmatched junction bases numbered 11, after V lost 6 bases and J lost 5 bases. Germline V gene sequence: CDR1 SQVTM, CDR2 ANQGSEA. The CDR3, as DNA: TGCAGCGTCCCTGGGGGTCCTAGCGGGAGGGACAATGAGCAGTTCTTC. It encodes CSVPGGPSGRDNEQFF.

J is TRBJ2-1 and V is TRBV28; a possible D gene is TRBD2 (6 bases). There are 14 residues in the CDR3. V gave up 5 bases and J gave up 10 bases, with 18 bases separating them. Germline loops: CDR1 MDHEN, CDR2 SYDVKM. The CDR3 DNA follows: TGTGCCAGCAGTACAGGCGGGACCCGTGACGAGCAGTTCTTC. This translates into CASSTGGTRDEQFF.

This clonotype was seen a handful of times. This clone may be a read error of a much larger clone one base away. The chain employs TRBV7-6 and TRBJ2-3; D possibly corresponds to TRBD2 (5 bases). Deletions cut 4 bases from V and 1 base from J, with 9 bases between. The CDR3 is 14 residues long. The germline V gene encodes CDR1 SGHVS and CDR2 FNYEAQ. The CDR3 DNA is TGTGCCAGCAGCTACCTAGCTGGCACAGATACGCAGTATTTT. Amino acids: CASSYLAGTDTQYF.

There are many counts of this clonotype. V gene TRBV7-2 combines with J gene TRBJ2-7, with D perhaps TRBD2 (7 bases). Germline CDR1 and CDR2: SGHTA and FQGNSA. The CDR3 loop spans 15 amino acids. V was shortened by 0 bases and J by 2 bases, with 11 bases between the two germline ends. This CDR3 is CASSLASGDTYEQYF. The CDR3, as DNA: TGTGCCAGCAGCTTAGCGAGCGGGGACACCTACGAGCAGTACTTC.

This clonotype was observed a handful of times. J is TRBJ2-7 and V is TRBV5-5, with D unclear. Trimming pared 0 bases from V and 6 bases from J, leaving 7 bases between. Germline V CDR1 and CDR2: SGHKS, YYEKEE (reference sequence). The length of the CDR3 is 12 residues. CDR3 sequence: CASSLAPAEQYF. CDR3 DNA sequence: TGTGCCAGCAGCTTGGCCCCCGCCGAGCAGTACTTC.

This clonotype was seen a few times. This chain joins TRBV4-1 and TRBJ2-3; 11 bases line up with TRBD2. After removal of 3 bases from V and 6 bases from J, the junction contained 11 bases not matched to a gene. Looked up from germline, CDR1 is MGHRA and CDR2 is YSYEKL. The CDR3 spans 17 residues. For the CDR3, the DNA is TGCGCCAGCAGCCAGGGAGTAGCGGGAGGGGGTATGGATACGCAGTATTTT. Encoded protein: CASSQGVAGGGMDTQYF.

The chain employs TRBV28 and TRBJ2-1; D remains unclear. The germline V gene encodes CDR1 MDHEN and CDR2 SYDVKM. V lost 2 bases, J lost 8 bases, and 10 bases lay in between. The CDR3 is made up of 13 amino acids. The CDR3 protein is CASSLPGADEQFF. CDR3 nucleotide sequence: TGTGCCAGCAGTTTACCCGGCGCAGATGAGCAGTTCTTC.

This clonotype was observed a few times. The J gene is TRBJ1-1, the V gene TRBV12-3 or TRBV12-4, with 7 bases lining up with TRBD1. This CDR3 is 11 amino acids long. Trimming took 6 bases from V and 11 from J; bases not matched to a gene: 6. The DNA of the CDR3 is TGTGCCAGCAGCACAGGGGAATGGGCTTTCTTT. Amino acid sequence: CASSTGEWAFF.

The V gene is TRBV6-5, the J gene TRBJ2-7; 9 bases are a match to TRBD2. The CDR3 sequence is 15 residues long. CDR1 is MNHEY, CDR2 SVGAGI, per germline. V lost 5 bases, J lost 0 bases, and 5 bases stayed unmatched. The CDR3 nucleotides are TGTGCCAGCAGTCGACTAGCGGATCACTCCTACGAGCAGTACTTC. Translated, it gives CASSRLADHSYEQYF.